The 10 T cell receptor beta chains below come from one sample, sequenced in a study of T cells in Graves' hyperthyroidism and ophthalmopathy. The CDR3 regions of TCR beta were amplified from RNA transcripts. TCR CDR3 underwent first-round RT-PCR with the HTBI primer set. TCRdb re-called the multiplex PCR reads through MiXCR, storing one row per CDR3 protein. This table holds fewer than 350,000 distinct CDR3 sequences, approximately 16% found once. The sample comprised blood. The receptors stem from a woman in her 50s with Graves' hyperthyroidism that later progressed to Graves' ophthalmopathy.

This chain uses TRBV5-1 with TRBJ1-4, with D perhaps matching TRBD1 (5 bases). V was shortened by 5 bases and J by 3 bases, with 14 bases between the two germline ends. The CDR3 runs 15 residues. CDR1 and CDR2 from the germline V gene are SGHRS and YFSETQ. The CDR3 bases are TGCGCCAGCAGGGTGTCCGGGACCTCTAATGAAAAACTGTTTTTT. Translation: CASRVSGTSNEKLFF.

The J gene is TRBJ2-1, the V gene TRBV6-1, with TRBD2 identical over 12 bases. V shed 5 bases, J shed 5 bases, and the junction held 7 bases outside the gene matches. CDR3 size: 16 residues. CDR1 and CDR2 (germline): MNHNS, SASEGT. The CDR3 DNA reads TGTGCCAGCAGTTCGTGGACTAGCGGGAAAAACAATGAGCAGTTCTTC. Protein product: CASSSWTSGKNNEQFF.

This clonotype occurred many times. This chain links TRBV6-1 with TRBJ2-3; unclear D gene. The germline V gene has CDR1 MNHNS and CDR2 SASEGT. The CDR3 has 13 residues. Trimming shortened V by 2 bases and J by 9 bases, and 12 bases separated the two germline ends. CDR3 sequence (DNA): TGTGCCAGCAGTGAAAAGGCAGGTTCCACGCAGTATTTT. As protein: CASSEKAGSTQYF.

This clonotype was seen ten or more times. The chain uses TRBV2 and TRBJ2-7; perhaps TRBD1 as D (6 bases). This CDR3 region has 14 residues. V was pared by 4 bases and J by 4 bases, with 14 bases between. Germline loops: CDR1 SNHLY, CDR2 FYNNEI. Here the CDR3 reads CASSASSDRYEQYF. For the CDR3, the DNA is TGTGCCAGCAGTGCTTCCAGCGACAGGTACGAGCAGTACTTC.

This clonotype was picked up a small number of times. The rearrangement links TRBV6-1 to TRBJ2-7; no firm D call. From germline, CDR1 is MNHNS and CDR2 SASEGT. The V gene lost 5 bases and the J gene lost 3 bases, with 11 bases spanning the gap. This CDR3 contains 13 residues. The CDR3 region is CASSNDPFYEQYF. CDR3 in DNA: TGTGCCAGCAGTAACGACCCATTCTACGAGCAGTACTTC.

A few counts support this clonotype. The CDR3 bases are TGTGCCAGCAGAAGGACCATGGGGGCAGAAAAACTGTTTTTT. Translating gives CASRRTMGAEKLFF. V and J are TRBV3-1 and TRBJ1-4; D may be TRBD1 (6 bases). The CDR3 length is 14 residues. V was cut by 6 bases and J by 8 bases, with 16 bases left in between. Germline CDR1 LGHDT, CDR2 YNNKEL (reference sequence).

Comment on this clonotype: It may be a read error: a sequence one base away is much more abundant. This chain connects TRBV30 to TRBJ2-1; no definite D call. Germline V gene sequence: CDR1 GTSNPN, CDR2 SVGIG (reference sequence). The V and J ends lost 0 bases and 12 bases respectively, with 12 bases between them. This CDR3 contains 12 residues. Here the CDR3 DNA reads TGTGCCTGGAGTGTACGGATCCACGGGCAGTTCTTC. Translated: CAWSVRIHGQFF. Filled out from reference TRBV30 and TRBJ2-1, the complete variable domain reads SQTIHQWPATLVQPVGSPLSLECTVEGTSNPNLYWYRQAAGRGLQLLFYSVGIGQISSEVPQNLSASRPQDRQFILSSKKLLLSDSGFYLCAWSVRIHGQFFGPGTRLTVL.

Ten or more counts support this clonotype. The rearrangement links TRBV28 to TRBJ1-1; the D gene is possibly TRBD1 (5 bases). The germline CDR1 and CDR2 sequences are MDHEN and SYDVKM. With 8 bases removed from V and 10 bases from J, the gap between germline ends came to 20 bases. The CDR3 spans 13 residues. The CDR3 is CASRKRGVLGAFF. The CDR3 DNA follows: TGTGCCAGCCGCAAGAGGGGTGTGTTGGGAGCTTTCTTT.

This clonotype was picked up many times. The DNA is omitted, as the CDR3 cannot be located on it reliably, and the CDR3 follows TCRdb's listing. This chain connects TRBV20-1 to TRBJ2-1; the D segment call TRBD2 is taken from the table without a DNA check. Germline V gene data show CDR1 as DFQATT and CDR2 as SNEGSKA (reference sequence). Inclusive of both ends, the CDR3 amounts to 13 amino acids. CDR3 amino acids: CSSSGLAGNEQFF.

The rearrangement uses TRBV20-1 and TRBJ2-5; TRBD2 matches at 11 bases. The CDR3 runs to 17 residues. Trimming removed 5 bases from V and 5 bases from J; junction bases left unmatched: 16. Per the germline V gene, CDR1 is DFQATT and CDR2 is SNEGSKA (reference sequence). CDR3 amino acids: CSAAQELAGVVWETQYF. CDR3 nucleotides: TGCAGTGCTGCGCAGGAACTAGCGGGAGTGGTGTGGGAGACCCAGTACTTC.